The text below deals with one T cell receptor (beta chain). This sample was included in a study of blood T cell repertoires in COVID-19. On the study more broadly: The study drew acute and convalescent COVID-19 samples from the United States, Italy and Spain.

Authors' processing steps: Reference gene primer amplification gave nucleated cell count estimates. Measured with immunoSEQ multiplex PCR; TCRdb has only the in-frame clones, and not every one. The V and J calls and clone size are taken from that table; D and trimming were inferred from the DNA. This table holds about 120,000 clones, 85% found once. This CDR3 has 14 amino acids. The V end was cut by 6 bases, the J end by 7 bases, with 18 bases between. The germline CDR1 and CDR2 sequences are MDHEN and SYDVKM. The clonotype was recovered from a human donor in a cohort sampled during active COVID-19. The sample comprised peripheral blood. V is TRBV28 and J is TRBJ1-2; TRBD1 is a possible D gene (6 bases). CDR3 in DNA: TGTGCCAGCAGGAAACAGGGACCTAAGGGTGGCTACACCTTC. Amino acids: CASRKQGPKGGYTF.